The next 16 T cell receptor beta chains were all read from a single sample in a study of CD8 T cells in Susac syndrome. RNA, at roughly 0.45 to 1 ug, was reverse transcribed with random hexamers. TCRdb re-analysed the immunoSEQ multiplex PCR reads in MiXCR, keeping a single row per CDR3 protein. The data contain some 180,000 distinct CDR3 sequences, about 95% of them singletons. The sequenced sample consisted of CD4+ T cells from PBMCs. The receptors were gathered from a human donor in good health.

The V gene is TRBV6-5, the J gene TRBJ1-2; D is uncertain. In germline, CDR1 is MNHEY, CDR2 SVGAGI. The CDR3 extends over 11 amino acids. V was pared by 2 bases and J by 10 bases, with 8 bases between. This CDR3 reads CASSYRNDYTF. CDR3 nucleotide sequence: TGTGCCAGCAGTTACCGTAACGACTACACCTTC.

J is TRBJ2-3 and V is TRBV28, with D possibly TRBD2 on 7 matching bases. This CDR3 is 17 amino acids long. V lost 1 base and J 2 bases, leaving 16 bases between the germline ends. Germline values: CDR1 MDHEN, CDR2 SYDVKM. This chain's CDR3 is CASSLSLRGALTDTQYF. The CDR3 DNA reads TGTGCCAGCAGTTTATCGTTACGGGGGGCCCTCACAGATACGCAGTATTTT.

The chain carries TRBV2 and TRBJ2-2; 7 bases map to TRBD1. Germline-derived CDR1 and CDR2 are SNHLY and FYNNEI. J gave up 5 bases and V 0 bases, and 0 bases lay outside the gene matches. This CDR3 is built from 14 residues. The CDR3 is CASSEATGTGELFF. CDR3 bases: TGTGCCAGCAGTGAAGCGACAGGGACCGGGGAGCTGTTTTTT.

This clonotype was counted a single time. V and J are TRBV14 and TRBJ2-3; D gene uncertain. V was shortened by 0 bases and J by 0 bases, with 10 bases between the two germline ends. The CDR3 consists of 16 residues. CDR1 is SGHDN and CDR2 is FVKESK in the germline V gene. The CDR3 loop reads CASSQDGDPSTDTQYF. As DNA, the CDR3 is TGTGCCAGCAGCCAAGACGGAGACCCTAGCACAGATACGCAGTATTTT.

Points on this clonotype: A read error may produce the germline difference seen at one junction end. The gene calls are TRBV20-1 and TRBJ2-5; 7 nucleotides line up with TRBD2. The CDR3 totals 12 residues. CDR1 DFQATT and CDR2 SNEGSKA come from the germline V gene (reference sequence). The CDR3 sequence is CSAIETGRAVDF. CDR3 nucleotides: TGCAGTGCCATTGAGACGGGGAGGGCTGTGGACTTC.

The chain employs TRBV24-1 and TRBJ2-1, with TRBD2 identical over 11 bases. Germline-derived CDR1 and CDR2 are KGHDR and SFDVKD. The J segment lost 9 bases and the V segment lost 5 bases, leaving 8 bases of the junction unmatched. The CDR3 runs to 15 residues. The CDR3 nucleotides are TGTGCCACCAGTGGTTACGGGACTAGCGGAGGTGAGCAGTTCTTC. It translates to CATSGYGTSGGEQFF.

The chain carries TRBV9 and TRBJ2-1, with TRBD1 matching over 7 bases. V dropped 4 bases and J dropped 7; count of bases not matched to a gene: 11. The CDR3 is 15 residues long. Germline CDR1 is SGDLS and CDR2 is YYNGEE. CDR3 in DNA: TGTGCCAGCAGCATCCGGGACAGCCCAAAGAATGAGCAGTTCTTC. Translating it yields CASSIRDSPKNEQFF.

J is TRBJ2-1 and V is TRBV4-1; 7 positions agree with TRBD2. Germline V gene sequence: CDR1 MGHRA, CDR2 YSYEKL. V shed 0 bases, J shed 3 bases, and the junction held 5 bases outside the gene matches. The CDR3 totals 16 residues. The DNA for the CDR3 is TGCGCCAGCAGCCAAGATGGTTGGGGGGGCTACAATGAGCAGTTCTTC. This encodes CASSQDGWGGYNEQFF.

This rearrangement joins TRBV11-2 to TRBJ2-7; possibly TRBD1 for D (5 bases). The germline CDR1 and CDR2 sequences are SGHAT and FQNNGV. There are 11 residues in the CDR3. The V gene lost 5 bases and the J gene lost 7 bases, with 9 bases spanning the gap. The CDR3 loop reads CASSPRVEQYF. Here the CDR3 DNA reads TGTGCCAGCAGCCCCAGGGTTGAGCAGTACTTC.

This sequence joins TRBV14 and TRBJ2-1, with 11 bases aligning to TRBD2. Germline CDR1 is SGHDN and CDR2 is FVKESK. V lost 3 bases, J lost 0 bases, and 10 bases stayed unmatched. The CDR3 consists of 19 residues. The CDR3: CASSHKPGLAVGSYNEQFF. The CDR3 DNA reads TGTGCCAGCAGCCATAAACCGGGACTAGCGGTAGGCTCCTACAATGAGCAGTTCTTC.

J is TRBJ1-2 and V is TRBV28; a possible D gene is TRBD1 (5 bases). Trimming left V 3 bases short and J 8 bases short, with 13 bases between. Germline V CDR1 and CDR2: MDHEN, SYDVKM. The CDR3 covers 13 residues. The CDR3 DNA reads as TGTGCCAGCAGTTTTTTCGGGGCGCAGGGCTACACCTTC. As protein: CASSFFGAQGYTF.

This chain connects TRBV18 to TRBJ2-5; D unclear. This CDR3 comprises 11 residues. The germline gives CDR1 KGHSH, CDR2 LQKENI. V was clipped by 6 bases and J by 4 bases, with 6 bases between them. Here the CDR3 DNA reads TGTGCCAGCTCCCCCATAGAGACCCAGTACTTC. Its translation: CASSPIETQYF.

This clonotype is a singleton in its sample. The genes are TRBV5-6 and TRBJ2-5; D remains ambiguous. The CDR3 is made up of 15 amino acids. Trimming left V 4 bases short and J 0 bases short, with 13 bases between. The V gene's germline CDR1 is SGHDT and CDR2 YYEEEE. The chain's CDR3 is CASSQRRRHQETQYF. DNA for the CDR3: TGTGCCAGCAGCCAACGACGACGGCACCAAGAGACCCAGTACTTC.

This chain uses TRBV20-1 with TRBJ2-1, with a tentative D call TRBD2 (5 bases). This CDR3 comprises 11 residues. V was trimmed by 2 bases and J by 9 bases, leaving 8 bases between them. Germline V lookup: CDR1 DFQATT, CDR2 SNEGSKA (reference sequence). The CDR3 DNA sequence: TGCAGTGCTAGACTGGGGAGTGAGCAGTTCTTC. Translated: CSARLGSEQFF.

The CDR3 region has the DNA TGCAGCGTGCATGGAGTAATCGTTGGCGCTTTCTTT. It yields the protein CSVHGVIVGAFF. The chain links TRBV29-1 to TRBJ1-1; D ambiguous. The CDR3 spans 12 residues. The ends were cut back, 6 bases at V and 11 bases at J, with 19 bases in the middle. The germline gives CDR1 SQVTM, CDR2 ANQGSEA. Together with reference TRBV29-1 and TRBJ1-1, the CDR3 gives the full variable domain: SAVISQKPSRDICQRGTSLTIQCQVDSQVTMMFWYRQQPGQSLTLIATANQGSEATYESGFVIDKFPISRPNLTFSTLTVSNMSPEDSSIYLCSVHGVIVGAFFGQGTRLTVV.

The rearrangement links TRBV20-1 to TRBJ2-1; 7 bases align to TRBD2. Germline assignment: CDR1 DFQATT and CDR2 SNEGSKA (reference sequence). CDR3 length: 13 residues. The trim removed 6 bases at V and 9 bases at J, leaving 11 bases unmatched. The CDR3: CSAHDGREGEQFF. DNA of the CDR3: TGCAGTGCCCACGACGGCAGGGAGGGTGAGCAGTTCTTC.